The clone carrying this TCR beta chain was counted once. Its cognate antigen is unknown. The entry originates in a study of T cell responses to AZD1222 COVID-19 vaccine. Notes on the study in general: The donor cohort was predominantly white British with a female majority, and clonal diversity may have been underestimated. Spike was spanned by vaccine-associated CD4 TCRs, which were dominant at 160-218 and 743-854.

V shed 1 base and J 3 bases; nucleotides not matched to a gene: 9. Germline lookup yields CDR1 SGDLS and CDR2 YYNGEE. The CDR3 consists of 17 residues. Using immunoSEQ multiplex PCR, the repertoire was profiled, and TCRdb retains in-frame clones only, with some absent. The sample carries around 200,000 clones, approximately 95% recorded once. The rearrangement joins TRBV9 to TRBJ2-1; 8 bases fit TRBD2. The source of this sequence is an adult who received the MenACWY meningococcal vaccine as a control. This specimen was peripheral blood, taken 28 days after the second dose of the MenACWY control vaccine. CDR3 in DNA: TGTGCCAGCAGCGTAATGGCGGGGGGTCACCTCTACAATGAGCAGTTCTTC. It is translated as CASSVMAGGHLYNEQFF.